This record covers a single T cell receptor (beta chain). Other DNA sequences in the same sample also yield this CDR3. Authors' methods: The authors estimated nucleated cell counts from reference gene primer amplification. Here immunoSEQ multiplex PCR was the method, and the copy in TCRdb shows in-frame clones only, minus some. V and J calls and clone size are those listed in that table; D and trimming were worked out from the DNA. The table lists more than 65,000 clones, approximately 90% of them singletons. This record belongs to a study of blood T cell repertoires in COVID-19. Study as a whole: Italy, Spain and the United States were the sources of the convalescent and acute COVID-19 samples. PBMCs, B-cell-depleted T cells, or T cells provided the cDNA or gDNA that made up the material.

Germline V CDR1 and CDR2: MGHRA, YSYEKL. V lost 1 base and J 2 bases, leaving 9 bases between the germline ends. The CDR3 runs to 14 residues. This clonotype was sampled from a man in his fifties with acute or convalescent COVID-19. Sequenced material: peripheral blood. J is TRBJ2-7 and V is TRBV4-1; D is possibly TRBD1 (5 bases). CDR3 in amino acids: CASSQAGAAYEQYF. In DNA, the CDR3 is TGCGCCAGCAGCCAAGCTGGGGCAGCCTACGAGCAGTACTTC.